A selection of T cell receptor beta chains follows, all from one sample in a study of cytomegalovirus exposure and HLA in healthy donors. Some clones are missing from TCRdb's copy, which holds only in-frame ones; the method was immunoSEQ multiplex PCR. The table has about 140,000 clones, 82% seen once; the top ten hold roughly 8%. Sequencing input: PBMCs. These receptors came from a woman in her fifties or sixties in good health and CMV-seropositive. Each CDR3 is given with its conserved first and last residue. D genes are given only for firm matches. Only part of the rows carry a size: once, few, many, or a class if the clone is expanded.

D gene	V gene	J gene	clone size	CDR3 protein	CDR3 DNA
.	TRBV7-8	TRBJ1-5	.	CASSLEVPGLDQPQHF	TGTGCCAGCAGCTTAGAGGTACCCGGACTGGATCAGCCCCAGCATTTT
TRBD2	TRBV5-1	TRBJ2-3	.	CASSFSAGGVDTQYF	TGCGCCAGCAGCTTTTCGGCGGGAGGAGTCGATACGCAGTATTTT
TRBD2	TRBV6-4	TRBJ2-7	.	CARAPSGGNAYEQYF	TGTGCCAGGGCCCCCAGCGGGGGGAATGCCTACGAGCAGTACTTC
TRBD1	TRBV4-3	TRBJ1-3	.	CASSHHDREGNTIYF	TGCGCCAGCAGCCACCACGACAGGGAGGGAAACACCATATATTTT
TRBD2	TRBV7-2	TRBJ2-1	.	CASSLNSGGAYNEQFF	TGTGCCAGCAGCCTAAATAGCGGGGGGGCCTACAATGAGCAGTTCTTC
.	TRBV11-2	TRBJ1-1	once	CASSLRVTGRTAEAFF	TGTGCCAGCAGCTTACGGGTTACGGGGAGGACGGCTGAAGCTTTCTTT
.	TRBV28	TRBJ1-5	few	CASSFRLRPQHF	TGTGCCAGCAGTTTCCGACTTCGGCCCCAGCATTTT
.	TRBV2	TRBJ2-3	.	CASSVDSVHF	TGTGCCAGCAGCGTGGACTCCGTGCATTTT
TRBD1	TRBV16	TRBJ2-7	once	CASSPDRGSYEQYF	TGTGCCAGCAGCCCGGACAGGGGCTCCTACGAGCAGTACTTC
TRBD1	TRBV5-1	TRBJ2-5	.	CASSSQGAVQETQYF	TGCGCCAGCAGCTCCCAGGGGGCAGTACAAGAGACCCAGTACTTC
TRBD2	TRBV5-1	TRBJ2-5	.	CASSVVSGRETQYF	TGCGCCAGCAGCGTCGTTAGCGGGAGGGAGACCCAGTACTTC
TRBD2	TRBV13	TRBJ2-1	.	CASSLREARNEQFF	TGTGCCAGCAGCTTACGGGAGGCGCGGAATGAGCAGTTCTTC
.	TRBV25-1	TRBJ1-1	.	CASSEWSGNSEAFF	TGTGCCAGCAGTGAATGGTCAGGAAACTCTGAAGCTTTCTTT
TRBD1	TRBV7-8	TRBJ2-4	few	CASSLGVTGDGYIQYF	TGTGCCAGCAGCTTAGGGGTGACAGGGGACGGCTACATTCAGTACTTC
TRBD1	TRBV13	TRBJ1-5	few	CASSAGGSPQHF	TGTGCCAGCAGCGCAGGGGGGTCGCCCCAGCATTTT
TRBD2	TRBV28	TRBJ2-7	.	CASSFVGTSAYEQYF	TGTGCCAGCAGTTTTGTTGGGACTAGCGCCTACGAGCAGTACTTC
.	TRBV29-1	TRBJ1-2	.	CSVDGGGSGYTF	TGCAGCGTTGATGGCGGGGGCAGCGGCTACACCTTC
TRBD1	TRBV27	TRBJ1-1	.	CASSSPPDRALRNTEAFF	TGTGCCAGCAGTTCACCCCCCGACAGGGCCCTGAGGAACACTGAAGCTTTCTTT
.	TRBV5-4	TRBJ1-3	once	CASSNPQNSGNTIYF	TGTGCCAGCAGCAACCCACAGAACTCTGGAAACACCATATATTTT
.	TRBV28	TRBJ1-1	.	CASSPLRANTEAFF	TGTGCCAGCAGTCCCCTGCGGGCGAACACTGAAGCTTTCTTT
.	TRBV25-1	TRBJ2-5	once	CASSESSGPGETQYF	TGTGCCAGCAGTGAATCCTCTGGGCCGGGGGAGACCCAGTACTTC
.	TRBV7-9	TRBJ2-1	.	CASSLDARLYNEQFF	TGTGCCAGCAGCTTAGATGCGAGACTCTACAATGAGCAGTTCTTC
TRBD1	TRBV11-2	TRBJ2-7	.	CASSLGLHGQAYEQYF	TGTGCCAGCAGCTTAGGACTTCACGGACAGGCCTACGAGCAGTACTTC
TRBD1	TRBV19	TRBJ1-5	.	CASRRDRDSNQPQHF	TGTGCCAGTAGGCGGGACAGGGATAGCAATCAGCCCCAGCATTTT
TRBD2	TRBV11-1	TRBJ2-1	.	CASSSSPGLAGVNEQFF	TGTGCCAGCAGCTCATCACCGGGACTAGCGGGAGTCAATGAGCAGTTCTTC
.	TRBV6-5	TRBJ1-2	.	CASSQTGIAF	TGTGCCAGCAGTCAAACAGGGATTGCCTTC
.	TRBV5-4	TRBJ1-2	once	CASSLVGQFYGYTF	TGTGCCAGCAGCTTGGTTGGGCAGTTCTATGGCTACACCTTC
.	TRBV5-4	TRBJ1-1	few	CASSFGGKSTEAFF	TGTGCCAGCAGCTTCGGAGGTAAAAGCACTGAAGCTTTCTTT
TRBD1	TRBV28	TRBJ1-4	.	CASSPLATGGLEKLFF	TGTGCCAGCAGTCCCCTTGCGACAGGGGGATTGGAAAAACTGTTTTTT
.	TRBV5-4	TRBJ2-3	.	CASSLGVADTQYF	TGTGCCAGCAGCTTGGGCGTCGCAGATACGCAGTATTTT
.	TRBV5-1	TRBJ1-1	.	CASSQGKNTEAFF	TGCGCCAGCAGCCAGGGCAAGAACACTGAAGCTTTCTTT
.	TRBV4-2	TRBJ2-6	.	CASSQVASVYGANVLTF	TGTGCCAGCAGCCAAGTGGCTAGCGTGTATGGGGCCAACGTCCTGACTTTC
.	TRBV5-6	TRBJ2-7	.	CASSPTPGETSYEQYF	TGTGCCAGCAGCCCCACCCCAGGGGAGACATCCTACGAGCAGTACTTC
TRBD1	TRBV6-1	TRBJ1-1	.	CASSQLTGSGTEAFF	TGTGCCAGCAGTCAGCTGACAGGGTCGGGGACTGAAGCTTTCTTT
TRBD1	TRBV2	TRBJ1-6	.	CASKVGLTGGLNSPLHF	TGTGCCAGCAAAGTCGGATTGACAGGGGGCCTAAATTCACCCCTCCACTTT
.	TRBV5-1	TRBJ1-6	.	CASSLEGVGSPLHF	TGCGCCAGCAGCTTGGAGGGGGTAGGTTCACCCCTCCACTTT
TRBD2	TRBV6-6	TRBJ2-5	.	CASSYPSGVMETQYF	TGTGCCAGCAGTTATCCTAGCGGGGTGATGGAGACCCAGTACTTC
TRBD2	TRBV6-1	TRBJ2-7	.	CASSQPGTSYDF	TGTGCCAGCAGCCAACCCGGGACTAGCTACGACTTC
TRBD1	TRBV11-2	TRBJ1-5	.	CASGQGWDQPQHF	TGTGCCAGCGGACAGGGCTGGGATCAGCCCCAGCATTTT
.	TRBV9	TRBJ2-3	.	CASSVEGSTDTQYF	TGTGCCAGCAGCGTGGAGGGGAGCACAGATACGCAGTATTTT
TRBD1	TRBV19	TRBJ1-4	.	CASSPGTGWATNEKLFF	TGTGCCAGTAGTCCCGGGACAGGGTGGGCCACTAATGAAAAACTGTTTTTT